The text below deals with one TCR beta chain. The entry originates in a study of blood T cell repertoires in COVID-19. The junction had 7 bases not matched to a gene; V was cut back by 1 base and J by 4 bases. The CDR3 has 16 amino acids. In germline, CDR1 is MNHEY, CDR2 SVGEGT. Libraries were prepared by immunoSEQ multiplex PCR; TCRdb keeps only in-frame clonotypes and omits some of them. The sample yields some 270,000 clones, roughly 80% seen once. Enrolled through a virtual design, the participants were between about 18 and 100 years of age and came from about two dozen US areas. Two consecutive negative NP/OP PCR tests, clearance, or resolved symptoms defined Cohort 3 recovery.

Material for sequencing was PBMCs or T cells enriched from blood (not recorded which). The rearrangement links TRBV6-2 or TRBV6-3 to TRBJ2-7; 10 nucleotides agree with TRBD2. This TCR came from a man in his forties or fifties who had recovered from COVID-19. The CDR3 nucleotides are TGTGCCAGCAGTTACTGGAAAACTAGCGGGATTTACGAGCAGTACTTC. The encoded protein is CASSYWKTSGIYEQYF.